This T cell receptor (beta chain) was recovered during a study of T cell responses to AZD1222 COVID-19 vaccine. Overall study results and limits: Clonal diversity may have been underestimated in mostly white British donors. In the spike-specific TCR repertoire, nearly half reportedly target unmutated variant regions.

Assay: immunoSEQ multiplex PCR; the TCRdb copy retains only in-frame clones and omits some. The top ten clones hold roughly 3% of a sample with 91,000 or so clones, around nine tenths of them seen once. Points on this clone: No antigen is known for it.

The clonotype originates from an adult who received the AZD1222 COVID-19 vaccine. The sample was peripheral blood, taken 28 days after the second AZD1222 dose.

CDR3 DNA: TGTGCCAGCAGCTTAGATCGGGGGGGCTCCTACAATGAGCAGTTCTTC. Translation: CASSLDRGGSYNEQFF. This rearrangement joins TRBV7-6 to TRBJ2-1; 8 nucleotides line up with TRBD2. After removal of 1 base from V and 0 bases from J, the junction contained 2 bases not matched to a gene. Per the germline V gene, CDR1 is SGHVS and CDR2 is FNYEAQ. The CDR3 has 16 residues.